This record covers a single T cell receptor beta chain. No antigen is known for it. The source of the sample is a study of T cell responses to AZD1222 COVID-19 vaccine. The germline V gene encodes CDR1 SGHNT and CDR2 YYREEE (reference sequence). The V end lost 4 bases, the J end lost 6 bases, and 17 bases lay between the germline ends. The length of the CDR3 is 14 residues. Pooling of second doses given at about 4 or about 12 weeks was done. TCRdb keeps only in-frame clones here, not all; method: immunoSEQ multiplex PCR. The sample yields 57,000 or so clones, over 65% seen once. Overall study findings and caveats: Spike-specific TCR breadth and depth both grew after two AZD1222 doses. Mapped onto spike, vaccine-associated CD4 TCRs spanned it and were dominant at 160-218 and 743-854. Donors were largely white British and mainly female; clonal diversity was possibly underestimated.

The sequence derives from an adult who received the AZD1222 COVID-19 vaccine. Sequences were derived from peripheral blood, sampled 28 days after the second AZD1222 dose. The chain carries TRBV5-4 and TRBJ2-7; D call uncertain. Here the CDR3 DNA reads TGTGCCAGCAGCCCCACTCTGTCGACGACCGAGCAGTACTTC. Its protein product is CASSPTLSTTEQYF.